The clone carrying this T cell receptor beta chain was seen repeatedly, ten times or more. The CDR3 has 15 residues. The ends lost 6 bases at V and 0 bases at J; junction bases unmatched: 7. The V gene's germline CDR1 is SGHAT and CDR2 FQNNGV. This record belongs to a study of prognosis after radiotherapy for stage I lung cancer. Genomic DNA provided the template from which TCR beta CDR3 was amplified by two-round multiplex PCR. Used in first-round PCR were primers specific to each TRBV and TRBJ gene. TCRdb re-analysed the multiplex PCR reads in MiXCR, keeping a single row per CDR3 protein. This sample yields fewer than 25,000 distinct CDR3 sequences, of which 40% are seen a single time; approximately 54% belongs to the top ten.

This receptor was taken from a donor aged 50 or older with non-small cell lung cancer. This rearrangement joins TRBV11-2 to TRBJ2-7; 8 bases line up with TRBD1. The sequences come from PBMCs, collected before or after stereotactic body radiation therapy (not recorded which). The CDR3 DNA is TGTGCCAGCAGTTCTACCGGGACAGGCTCCTACGAGCAGTACTTC. The encoded protein is CASSSTGTGSYEQYF.